This entry concerns a single TCR beta chain. Its antigen is as yet unknown. An end of the junction does not agree with germline; a read error may underlie this. The entry originates in a study of tumor-infiltrating lymphocytes in primary liver carcinoma. On the study more broadly: The tumors ranged from roughly 4.2 to 11 cm across and fell within stage T1-T3 N0M0. Samples returned roughly 3.65 to 7.5 million productive TCRbeta reads, a yield that was similar across tissue types.

The study's findings and limits: Only about 8-25% of top clones spanned all five tumor regions. Reduced overlap was seen in tumor-adjacent and tumor-blood pairs versus tumor region pairs.

Unsorted bulk tissue, about 17-33 mg of it, served as the source for co-extraction of RNA and DNA. Total RNA (roughly 0.45 ug) served as template for TCR beta cDNA synthesis primed by a constant-region primer. Researchers made the TCR beta libraries by running three nested multiplex PCR rounds with slightly modified ARM-PCR. TRBV1-TRBV30 forward primers paired with a C-beta reverse primer were used in the first two PCR rounds, which ran approximately 10 cycles each. MiXCR, run by TCRdb on the multiplex PCR reads, gives a single entry per CDR3 protein. The repertoire holds roughly 200,000 distinct CDR3 sequences, around four fifths seen once, with 15% to 20% in the top ten. Germline V gene data show CDR1 as SQVTM and CDR2 as ANQGSEA. The CDR3 contains 13 residues.

The sequence came from a man in his forties with primary liver carcinoma and hepatitis B virus infection. Material for sequencing was tumor tissue from primary liver carcinoma. The genes are TRBV29-1 and TRBJ2-3; tentatively, D is TRBD1 (5 bases). The CDR3 sequence is CSFRANSTDTQYF. The DNA for the CDR3 is TGCAGCTTCAGGGCAAATAGCACAGATACGCAATATTTT.